Presented here are 5 T cell receptor beta chains from one specimen sequenced in a study of regulatory T cells in long-lasting Graves disease. This sample's time point: persistent/refractory GD, antithyroid drugs over 5 years with positive TRAb. The TCR library was made from RNA that had been extracted from PBMCs in TRIzol. Arm-PCR with iRepertoire HTBI primers amplified the CDR3 regions for these TCR beta libraries. Using its own MiXCR run on the multiplex PCR reads, TCRdb lists one record per CDR3 protein. The sample contains a few hundred thousand distinct CDR3 sequences, 20% to 30% of which appear only once. The sample in question was peripheral blood mononuclear cells (PBMCs), obtained when the disease was refractory, from a patient treated with antithyroid drugs. The source is a female donor with Graves disease.

This clonotype appeared many times. J is TRBJ2-5 and V is TRBV2, with 10 bases lining up with TRBD2. Germline V gives CDR1 SNHLY, CDR2 FYNNEI. The junction had 6 bases not matched to a gene; V was cut back by 3 bases and J by 2 bases. The CDR3 consists of 16 residues. The CDR3 loop is CASSDTGTSAQETQYF. The CDR3 DNA reads TGTGCCAGCAGTGACACGGGGACTAGCGCGCAAGAGACCCAGTACTTC.

This clonotype showed up just a few times. CDR3: CASSLSVGAHEQYF. The CDR3 coding sequence is TGTGCCAGCAGCTTATCGGTGGGGGCCCACGAGCAGTACTTC. This chain uses TRBV13 with TRBJ2-7; a possible D gene is TRBD1 (6 bases). Germline CDR1 PRHDT, CDR2 FYEKMQ (reference sequence). The CDR3 length is 14 residues. The V end was cut by 2 bases, the J end by 5 bases, with 13 bases between.

In its sample, this clonotype was seen a few times. A read error may be the cause here, since a much bigger clone is one base away. The chain is built from TRBV29-1 and TRBJ2-5, with 8 bases fitting TRBD2. The CDR3 runs to 13 residues. V shed 6 bases, J shed 5 bases, and the junction held 8 bases outside the gene matches. CDR1 is SQVTM, CDR2 ANQGSEA, per germline. The CDR3 coding sequence is TGCAGCGTCAAGGGAACTAGCGGCGAGACCCAGTACTTC. Translation gives CSVKGTSGETQYF.

J is TRBJ1-5 and V is TRBV6-2 or TRBV6-3, with 10 bases that match TRBD1. V dropped 4 bases and J dropped 7; count of bases not matched to a gene: 1. The CDR3 is 13 residues long. Germline V gene data show CDR1 as MNHEY and CDR2 as SVGEGT. The CDR3 protein is CASSWTGGQPQHF. For the CDR3, the DNA is TGTGCCAGCAGTTGGACAGGGGGACAGCCCCAGCATTTT.

In its sample, this clonotype was seen a few times. The chain has TRBV5-1 and TRBJ2-4; D tentatively fits TRBD1 or TRBD2 (7 bases each). Trimming stripped 0 bases from V and 8 bases from J, with 9 bases between. CDR1 is SGHRS, CDR2 YFSETQ, per germline. The CDR3 has 13 amino acids. CDR3 residues: CASSLAGGDIQYF. Here the CDR3 DNA reads TGCGCCAGCAGCTTGGCAGGGGGGGACATTCAGTACTTC.